A selection of T cell receptor beta chains follows, all from one sample in a study of T cells of healthy individuals. From the 5' RACE reads, TCRdb called clonotypes with MiXCR, one entry per CDR3 protein. The sample records fewer than 75,000 distinct CDR3 sequences, around 15% being singletons. The receptors were gathered from a human donor in good health. The CDR3 runs from the conserved cysteine through the conserved F or W. The D gene is left open where the match is weak. Clone size is not always given. Where it is, it says once, few, many or a class for expanded clones.

j_call: TRBJ2-7; clone_size: many; d_call: TRBD2; v_call: TRBV20-1; cdr3_aa: CSARDLSGSLYEQYF; cdr3_nt: TGCAGTGCTAGAGACCTAAGCGGGAGTCTCTACGAGCAGTACTTC
j_call: TRBJ1-4; clone_size: few; d_call: NA; v_call: TRBV21-1; cdr3_aa: CASSPTRPRDNEKLFF; cdr3_nt: TGTGCCAGCAGCCCCACCCGGCCAAGGGATAATGAAAAACTGTTTTTT
j_call: TRBJ2-3; clone_size: NA; d_call: TRBD2; v_call: TRBV7-6; cdr3_aa: CASSPGSGGPTDTQYF; cdr3_nt: TGTGCCAGCAGCCCAGGTAGCGGGGGTCCCACAGATACGCAGTATTTT
j_call: TRBJ2-3; clone_size: few; d_call: NA; v_call: TRBV2; cdr3_aa: CASRKSGGGTDTQYF; cdr3_nt: TGTGCCAGCAGAAAGAGCGGCGGGGGCACAGATACGCAGTATTTT
j_call: TRBJ2-7; clone_size: many; d_call: NA; v_call: TRBV6-2/TRBV6-3; cdr3_aa: CASSPRFEGATYEQYF; cdr3_nt: TGTGCCAGCAGTCCCCGTTTCGAGGGAGCTACCTACGAGCAGTACTTC
j_call: TRBJ2-7; clone_size: many; d_call: TRBD2; v_call: TRBV12-3/TRBV12-4; cdr3_aa: CASSSRAGGGSYEQYF; cdr3_nt: TGTGCCAGCAGTTCCAGAGCGGGAGGAGGCTCCTACGAGCAGTACTTC
j_call: TRBJ1-5; clone_size: few; d_call: TRBD1; v_call: TRBV5-1; cdr3_aa: CASSATGENQPQHF; cdr3_nt: TGCGCCAGCAGCGCCACAGGGGAAAATCAGCCCCAGCATTTT
j_call: TRBJ2-7; clone_size: NA; d_call: TRBD2; v_call: TRBV5-4; cdr3_aa: CASSLMGGRADGGYF; cdr3_nt: TGTGCCAGCAGCTTGATGGGCGGGAGGGCTGACGGGGGGTACTTC
j_call: TRBJ1-1; clone_size: few; d_call: NA; v_call: TRBV10-3; cdr3_aa: CAISVRENTEAFF; cdr3_nt: TGTGCCATCAGTGTAAGGGAAAACACTGAAGCTTTCTTT
j_call: TRBJ2-1; clone_size: many; d_call: TRBD2; v_call: TRBV11-2; cdr3_aa: CASSDGTPGGEQFF; cdr3_nt: TGTGCCAGCAGCGACGGGACTCCCGGGGGGGAGCAGTTCTTC
j_call: TRBJ1-1; clone_size: few; d_call: NA; v_call: TRBV12-3/TRBV12-4; cdr3_aa: CASSYPGQQNTEAFF; cdr3_nt: TGTGCCAGCAGTTACCCCGGACAGCAGAACACTGAAGCTTTCTTT
j_call: TRBJ2-1; clone_size: many; d_call: TRBD2; v_call: TRBV4-1; cdr3_aa: CASRATSGRIDEQFF; cdr3_nt: TGCGCCAGCAGGGCAACTAGCGGGAGGATCGATGAGCAGTTCTTC
j_call: TRBJ1-1; clone_size: NA; d_call: NA; v_call: TRBV20-1; cdr3_aa: CSARDQQGGDGTEAFF; cdr3_nt: TGCAGTGCTAGAGATCAACAGGGCGGAGATGGCACTGAAGCTTTCTTT
j_call: TRBJ2-5; clone_size: few; d_call: TRBD2; v_call: TRBV30; cdr3_aa: CAWSVGLAGGWEETQYF; cdr3_nt: TGTGCCTGGAGTGTAGGACTAGCGGGAGGGTGGGAGGAGACCCAGTACTTC
j_call: TRBJ1-1; clone_size: many; d_call: NA; v_call: TRBV4-3; cdr3_aa: CASSQVDLGDTEAFF; cdr3_nt: TGCGCCAGCAGCCAAGTGGATTTGGGGGACACTGAAGCTTTCTTT
j_call: TRBJ1-5; clone_size: many; d_call: NA; v_call: TRBV12-3/TRBV12-4; cdr3_aa: CASSHTGFNQPQHF; cdr3_nt: TGTGCCAGCAGTCACACAGGCTTCAATCAGCCCCAGCATTTT
j_call: TRBJ1-2; clone_size: many; d_call: NA; v_call: TRBV2; cdr3_aa: CASSEWGETATYGYTF; cdr3_nt: TGTGCCAGCAGTGAATGGGGGGAGACCGCCACCTATGGCTACACCTTC
j_call: TRBJ2-7; clone_size: many; d_call: TRBD1; v_call: TRBV7-2; cdr3_aa: CASSIGQALFEQYF; cdr3_nt: TGTGCCAGCAGCATCGGACAGGCCCTTTTCGAGCAGTACTTC
j_call: TRBJ2-1; clone_size: few; d_call: NA; v_call: TRBV11-1; cdr3_aa: CASSFGLWGTDNEQFF; cdr3_nt: TGTGCCAGCAGCTTCGGACTCTGGGGTACGGACAATGAGCAGTTCTTC
j_call: TRBJ2-1; clone_size: few; d_call: TRBD2; v_call: TRBV4-1; cdr3_aa: CASSQGLAYNEQFF; cdr3_nt: TGCGCCAGCAGCCAGGGACTAGCTTACAATGAGCAGTTCTTC
j_call: TRBJ2-1; clone_size: many; d_call: TRBD2; v_call: TRBV27; cdr3_aa: CASSPSSLAGVKQFF; cdr3_nt: TGTGCCAGCAGTCCTTCCTCTCTAGCGGGCGTTAAGCAGTTCTTC
j_call: TRBJ1-5; clone_size: few; d_call: NA; v_call: TRBV20-1; cdr3_aa: CSASPITGDQPQHF; cdr3_nt: TGCAGTGCTTCCCCAATAACCGGGGATCAGCCCCAGCATTTT
j_call: TRBJ1-2; clone_size: many; d_call: TRBD1; v_call: TRBV20-1; cdr3_aa: CSARPGPQGGSNYGYTF; cdr3_nt: TGCAGTGCTAGACCCGGGCCCCAGGGGGGATCCAACTATGGCTACACCTTC
j_call: TRBJ2-2; clone_size: few; d_call: NA; v_call: TRBV28; cdr3_aa: CASSLAALLNTGELFF; cdr3_nt: TGTGCCAGCAGTTTAGCTGCTTTGTTAAACACCGGGGAGCTGTTTTTT